Following are 21 T cell receptor beta chains from one sample sequenced in a study of regulatory T cells in long-lasting Graves disease. Specified time point: persistent/refractory GD, antithyroid drugs over 5 years with positive TRAb. Making the TCR library involved RNA that had been extracted from PBMCs. Combining iRepertoire HTBI primers with Arm-PCR of CDR3 regions, the authors built TCR beta libraries. MiXCR was run by TCRdb on the multiplex PCR reads, yielding one entry per CDR3 protein. The table has approximately 350,000 distinct CDR3 sequences, 20% to 25% seen once. Material: peripheral blood mononuclear cells (PBMCs), obtained when the disease was refractory, from a patient treated with antithyroid drugs. The origin of the receptors is a woman in her forties with Graves disease.

This clonotype has a count of ten or more. The chain recombines TRBV28 with TRBJ1-1, with D hard to call. Trimming removed 5 bases at V and 0 bases at J, with 13 bases between. CDR3 length: 15 residues. Germline CDR1 reads MDHEN; CDR2 reads SYDVKM. As DNA, the CDR3 is TGTGCCAGCAGTGAAAACCCGGGGATGAACACTGAAGCTTTCTTT. This encodes CASSENPGMNTEAFF.

The chain links TRBV7-2 to TRBJ1-6; the D gene is possibly TRBD1 (5 bases). The CDR3 is 15 residues long. The germline V gene encodes CDR1 SGHTA and CDR2 FQGNSA. Trimming shortened V by 3 bases and J by 7 bases, and 13 bases separated the two germline ends. CDR3 coding DNA: TGTGCCAGCAGCTTCGGATGGCAGGGAAATTCACCCCTCCACTTT. This sequence encodes CASSFGWQGNSPLHF.

This clonotype was seen many times. The rearrangement links TRBV27 to TRBJ1-6; TRBD1 might be the D (5 bases). The CDR3 consists of 15 residues. Germline V gene sequence: CDR1 MNHEY, CDR2 SMNVEV (reference sequence). Trimming pared 3 bases from V and 6 bases from J, leaving 12 bases between. DNA of the CDR3: TGTGCCAGCAGTTTCAGCAGGGTCGCTAATTCACCCCTCCACTTT. This codes for CASSFSRVANSPLHF.

As for this clonotype: This may be a read error: a much more frequent sequence differs by one nucleotide. The gene calls are TRBV29-1 and TRBJ2-7; unclear D gene. Germline CDR1 SQVTM, CDR2 ANQGSEA. The CDR3 loop spans 13 amino acids. CDR3 nucleotide sequence: TGCAGCGTTGAAGAAGGGTGGTCCTACGAGCGGTACTTC. Residues: CSVEEGWSYERYF.

J is TRBJ2-3 and V is TRBV30; D may be TRBD1 or TRBD2 (5 bases each). V gave up 0 bases and J gave up 4 bases, with 11 bases separating them. CDR1 GTSNPN and CDR2 SVGIG come from the germline V gene (reference sequence). This CDR3 is 14 amino acids long. The CDR3 region is CAWSVKGSADTQYF. The CDR3 nucleotides read TGTGCCTGGAGTGTTAAGGGGAGCGCAGATACGCAGTATTTT.

In its sample, this clonotype was seen many times. V is TRBV28 and J is TRBJ2-2, with D perhaps matching TRBD1 or TRBD2 (6 bases each). V lost 6 bases and J lost 4, with 18 bases in between. The CDR3 length is 16 residues. Looked up from germline, CDR1 is MDHEN and CDR2 is SYDVKM. CDR3: CASSRGTLAGTGELFF. CDR3 coding DNA: TGTGCCAGCAGCCGCGGGACACTAGCCGGCACCGGGGAGCTGTTTTTT.

Only a few counts were recorded for this clonotype. The chain combines TRBV30 with TRBJ1-5; the D gene is possibly TRBD1 (5 bases). This CDR3 region has 12 residues. Germline CDR1 and CDR2: GTSNPN and SVGIG (reference sequence). The ends were cut back, 3 bases at V and 5 bases at J, with 8 bases in the middle. The CDR3 reads CAWSQGYQPQHF. The DNA of the CDR3 is TGTGCCTGGAGCCAGGGCTATCAGCCCCAGCATTTT.

In this sample, this clonotype turned up many times. V usage is TRBV28 and J usage is TRBJ2-7, with D maybe TRBD1 (6 bases). V lost 5 bases to trimming and J lost 6 bases, with 20 bases between them. CDR1 and CDR2 (germline): MDHEN, SYDVKM. The CDR3 has 15 residues. The CDR3: CASSRDQGRLVEQYF. CDR3 nucleotides: TGTGCCAGCAGTCGGGACCAGGGGAGATTGGTCGAGCAGTACTTC.

In this sample, this clonotype turned up a few times. J is TRBJ1-5 and V is TRBV19; 7 bases align to TRBD1. J lost 4 bases, V lost 3 bases, and 9 bases had no gene match. The germline V gene has CDR1 LNHDA and CDR2 SQIVND (reference sequence). The CDR3 runs 16 residues. CDR3 in amino acids: CASSIIVAGGNQPQHF. The DNA of the CDR3 is TGTGCCAGTAGTATCATTGTGGCAGGGGGAAATCAGCCCCAGCATTTT.

Here the CDR3 reads CASSWTPGTTTYEQYF. The CDR3 DNA follows: TGCGCCAGCAGTTGGACACCCGGGACGACCACGTACGAGCAGTACTTC. The chain employs TRBV5-1 and TRBJ2-7, with D tentatively TRBD1 or TRBD2 (5 bases each). The CDR3 spans 16 residues. Germline CDR1 SGHRS, CDR2 YFSETQ. V was shortened by 5 bases and J by 4 bases, with 22 bases between the two germline ends.

The genes are TRBV28 and TRBJ2-7, with 10 nucleotides matching TRBD2. The CDR3 totals 19 residues. After removal of 4 bases from V and 4 bases from J, the junction contained 19 bases not matched to a gene. The germline gives CDR1 MDHEN, CDR2 SYDVKM. This CDR3 is CASSSAGASGRSVWYEQYF. As DNA, the CDR3 is TGTGCCAGCAGTTCCGCGGGGGCTAGCGGGAGATCTGTGTGGTACGAGCAGTACTTC.

This clonotype was counted once. At one of its ends the junction is not consistent with the germline gene, which may arise from a read error. The V call is TRBV6-1, the J call TRBJ2-2; perhaps D is TRBD1 or TRBD2 (5 bases each). The germline CDR1 and CDR2 sequences are MNHNS and SASEGT. The CDR3 is made up of 19 amino acids. The CDR3 DNA sequence: TGTGCCAGCAGTGAATTCCTACGCTTTGGGGCAGAACACACCGGGGAGCCGTTTTTT. This sequence encodes CASSEFLRFGAEHTGEPFF.

The table lists this clonotype with many counts. The J gene is TRBJ1-6, the V gene TRBV12-3 or TRBV12-4; possible D gene TRBD1, 5 bases. The V end lost 4 bases, the J end lost 9 bases, and 16 bases lay between the germline ends. The CDR3 is 15 residues long. CDR3 coding DNA: TGTGCCAGCAGTTCCTCGGGGACCATCGGTTCACCCCTCCACTTT. Protein: CASSSSGTIGSPLHF.

This clonotype came up many times. The chain is built from TRBV2 and TRBJ1-1; D uncertain. Germline lookup yields CDR1 SNHLY and CDR2 FYNNEI. The CDR3 extends over 12 amino acids. Trimming pared 5 bases from V and 6 bases from J, leaving 10 bases between. CDR3 sequence: CASSLSKAEAFF. The CDR3 DNA is TGTGCCAGCAGTTTAAGCAAGGCTGAAGCTTTCTTT.

V is TRBV4-1 and J is TRBJ1-5; no clear D gene. Germline assignment: CDR1 MGHRA and CDR2 YSYEKL. The length of the CDR3 is 18 residues. V lost 0 bases and J 2 bases, leaving 17 bases between the germline ends. In DNA form, the CDR3 reads TGCGCCAGCAGCCAAGATTTCAGTCCTTTTGCTCGCAATCAGCCCCAGCATTTT. It encodes CASSQDFSPFARNQPQHF.

This clonotype was seen only once. J is TRBJ2-2 and V is TRBV7-9; 9 bases agree with TRBD2. V lost 5 bases, J lost 6 bases, and 10 bases stayed unmatched. The CDR3 extends over 16 amino acids. Germline loops: CDR1 SEHNR, CDR2 FQNEAQ (reference sequence). In nucleotides, the CDR3 is TGTGCCAGCAGCAACCCGGTAGCGGGAGTAGCCGGGGAGCTGTTTTTT. As protein: CASSNPVAGVAGELFF. Full variable domain (remainder filled in from reference TRBV7-9 and TRBJ2-2): DTGVSQNPRHKITKRGQNVTFRCDPISEHNRLYWYRQTLGQGPEFLTYFQNEAQLEKSRLLSDRFSAERPKGSFSTLEIQRTEQGDSAMYLCASSNPVAGVAGELFFGEGSRLTVL.

Comment on this clonotype: A much larger clone is a single base away; this may be a read error. The chain carries TRBV25-1 and TRBJ1-2; D is ambiguous. CDR1 and CDR2 (germline): MGHDK, SYGVNS. The CDR3 is made up of 14 amino acids. CDR3 DNA: TGTGTCAGCAGTGAATATGGGCAGAACTATGGCTACACCTTC. It is translated as CVSSEYGQNYGYTF.

The chain is built from TRBV27 and TRBJ1-1; 7 bases align to TRBD1. There are 11 residues in the CDR3. From germline, CDR1 is MNHEY and CDR2 SMNVEV (reference sequence). V was clipped by 9 bases and J by 6 bases; unmatched bases: 4. The CDR3 reads CASLQGPEAFF. CDR3 nucleotide sequence: TGTGCCAGTTTACAGGGGCCTGAAGCTTTCTTT.

The chain recombines TRBV2 with TRBJ2-1, with TRBD2 matching 7 bases. The CDR3 loop spans 15 amino acids. Germline V gives CDR1 SNHLY, CDR2 FYNNEI. The trim removed 7 bases at V and 3 bases at J, leaving 9 bases unmatched. CDR3 nucleotides: TGTGCCAGCACTAGTGCGGGAGTACTCTACAATGAGCAGTTCTTC. It encodes CASTSAGVLYNEQFF. Looking up the rest from reference TRBV2 and TRBJ2-1 gives the full variable domain: EPEVTQTPSHQVTQMGQEVILRCVPISNHLYFYWYRQILGQKVEFLVSFYNNEISEKSEIFDDQFSVERPDGSNFTLKIRSTKLEDSAMYFCASTSAGVLYNEQFFGPGTRLTVL.

This clonotype occurred a few times. The J gene is TRBJ2-7, the V gene TRBV25-1; a weak D match, TRBD1 (5 bases). The CDR3 runs 15 residues. V lost 1 base and J 3 bases, leaving 13 bases between the germline ends. Germline-derived CDR1 and CDR2 are MGHDK and SYGVNS. CDR3 loop: CASSEWGTGLYEQYF. DNA of the CDR3: TGTGCCAGCAGTGAATGGGGCACAGGTCTCTACGAGCAGTACTTC.

This clonotype was counted between two and nine times. The junction shows a germline mismatch at one end, possibly a read error. The J gene is TRBJ1-1, the V gene TRBV5-6; maybe TRBD1 (6 bases). Per germline, CDR1 SGHDT and CDR2 YYEEEE. The CDR3 has 12 residues. CDR3 DNA sequence: TGTGCCAGCAGCTTGGTAGGGGGTGTAGCCCTCTTT. Translation: CASSLVGGVALF.